This T cell receptor (beta chain) was sequenced for a study of beta chain features in type 1 diabetes. Study context: Examined across all samples were about 110,000,000 sorted cells. Findings and limits, study-wide: Shorter templates may be favored by PCR, equally so in patients and controls.

This clone was detected a few times. What it recognizes is unknown. Sequencing targeted expressed TCRB transcripts, as all isolated RNA had been reverse transcribed. Sequencing was performed with immunoSEQ multiplex PCR; in TCRdb, only in-frame clones are kept and a portion is missing. Here the sample spans approximately 250,000 clones, 9.6% being singletons. CD45RO/CCR7/CD25/CD127/CD95/CD27 sorting isolated CD4+ naive, central memory, regulatory and stem cell-like memory cells. Purity exceeding 98% was reached by all sorted populations. The CDR3 length is 14 residues. The J segment lost 5 bases and the V segment lost 0 bases, leaving 0 bases of the junction unmatched. CDR1 MNHNY and CDR2 SVGAGI come from the germline V gene (reference sequence).

The sample comprised naive CD4+ T cells from blood. The rearrangement links TRBV6-6 to TRBJ2-5; 10 bases agree with TRBD2. The source of this sequence is a woman aged 18-29 years in good health. The DNA for the CDR3 is TGTGCCAGCAGTTACTCGACTAGCGGGGAGACCCAGTACTTC. Protein product: CASSYSTSGETQYF.